Following are 26 T cell receptor beta chains from one sample sequenced in a study of blood T cell repertoires in COVID-19. TCRdb keeps only in-frame clones here, not all; method: immunoSEQ multiplex PCR. The profile shows approximately 64,000 clones, 88% of them singletons. The sample consisted of peripheral blood. The source of these receptors is a woman in her fifties or sixties with COVID-19, enrolled during active disease.

Comment on this clone: Its ends do not fully match the called genes, so a read error is possible. The V and J genes are TRBV30 and TRBJ2-1; 7 nucleotides align to TRBD2. This CDR3 is 14 amino acids long. Per germline, CDR1 GTSNPN and CDR2 SVGIG (reference sequence). The CDR3 region has the DNA TGTGCCTGGAGAAAGGCGGGAGATACAAATGAACAGTTCTTC. Amino acid sequence: CAWRKAGDTNEQFF.

The chain employs TRBV7-2 and TRBJ2-7; TRBD2 aligns across 7 bases. The junction had 9 bases not matched to a gene; V was cut back by 3 bases and J by 7 bases. This CDR3 comprises 14 residues. The germline gives CDR1 SGHTA, CDR2 FQGNSA. This CDR3 is CASSLVGGPGEQYF. Here the CDR3 DNA reads TGTGCCAGCAGCTTGGTGGGAGGGCCGGGAGAGCAGTACTTC. Filled out from reference TRBV7-2 and TRBJ2-7, the complete variable domain reads GAGVSQSPSNKVTEKGKDVELRCDPISGHTALYWYRQSLGQGLEFLIYFQGNSAPDKSGLPSDRFSAERTGGSVSTLTIQRTQQEDSAVYLCASSLVGGPGEQYFGPGTRLTVT.

The chain is built from TRBV2 and TRBJ2-5, with TRBD2 as a possible D gene (5 bases). The CDR3 covers 14 residues. The V and J ends lost 7 bases and 4 bases respectively, with 16 bases between them. Germline CDR1 SNHLY, CDR2 FYNNEI. CDR3 sequence (DNA): TGTGCCAGCAAACCCTCGCTAGCAGCAGAGACCCAGTACTTC. It translates to CASKPSLAAETQYF.

V gene TRBV5-6 combines with J gene TRBJ2-7; 8 bases are shared with TRBD1. The CDR3 totals 13 residues. Trimming at V came to 5 bases and at J to 3 bases, leaving 4 bases not matched to a gene. CDR1 is SGHDT and CDR2 is YYEEEE in the germline V gene. The CDR3, as DNA: TGTGCCAGCAGGGGACAGGAGAGCTACGAGCAGTACTTC. It translates to CASRGQESYEQYF.

This clone has only one observation. This sequence joins TRBV7-9 and TRBJ1-2; perhaps TRBD1 as D (5 bases). Germline CDR1 and CDR2: SEHNR and FQNEAQ (reference sequence). Trimming pared 6 bases from V and 1 base from J, leaving 15 bases between. The CDR3 sequence is 15 residues long. CDR3 DNA sequence: TGTGCCAGCAGTTTTGGCGGGGGGATTAACTATGGCTACACCTTC. It translates to CASSFGGGINYGYTF.

The genes are TRBV28 and TRBJ1-3; tentative D call: TRBD1 (5 bases). With 6 bases removed from V and 0 bases from J, the gap between germline ends came to 18 bases. CDR3 length: 17 residues. Germline CDR1 MDHEN, CDR2 SYDVKM. The CDR3 DNA follows: TGTGCCAGCAGCGCTCGGTGGAGGGGCGGCTCTGGAAACACCATATATTTT. It codes for CASSARWRGGSGNTIYF.

The V gene is TRBV2, the J gene TRBJ1-1, with D perhaps TRBD1 (5 bases). CDR1 is SNHLY and CDR2 is FYNNEI in the germline V gene. The V and J ends lost 8 bases and 6 bases respectively, with 10 bases between them. The CDR3 consists of 11 residues. CDR3 sequence: CASGRGSEAFF. CDR3 DNA: TGTGCCAGCGGGCGGGGGTCTGAAGCTTTCTTT.

The V gene is TRBV18, the J gene TRBJ2-5, with D possibly being TRBD1 (6 bases). CDR1 KGHSH and CDR2 LQKENI come from the germline V gene. This CDR3 comprises 15 residues. The V end lost 3 bases, the J end lost 2 bases, and 13 bases lay between the germline ends. CDR3 sequence (DNA): TGTGCCAGCTCACCGTTTACCGGGACACAAGAGACCCAGTACTTC. Encoded protein: CASSPFTGTQETQYF.

V gene TRBV6-1 combines with J gene TRBJ2-7; 8 nucleotides align to TRBD1. The CDR3 consists of 13 residues. V shed 7 bases, J shed 4 bases, and the junction held 6 bases outside the gene matches. From germline, CDR1 is MNHNS and CDR2 SASEGT. The CDR3 bases are TGTGCCAGCACCGGGACAGGAGTTTACGAGCAGTACTTC. Translated, it gives CASTGTGVYEQYF.

This CDR3 is CATHTTSGILYF. In DNA form, the CDR3 reads TGTGCCACACACACCACTAGCGGGATACTGTACTTC. The chain couples TRBV28 to TRBJ2-5, with 10 positions matching TRBD2. The CDR3 has 12 residues. Losses at the gene ends were 10 bases for V and 13 bases for J; bases not matched to a gene: 12. From germline, CDR1 is MDHEN and CDR2 SYDVKM.

This clone appeared a single time. The chain carries TRBV11-2 and TRBJ2-1; TRBD2 aligns across 8 bases. Germline V gene sequence: CDR1 SGHAT, CDR2 FQNNGV. The CDR3 is 15 residues long. V lost 3 bases and J lost 6; bases outside the gene matches: 7. In nucleotides, the CDR3 is TGTGCCAGCAGCTTTAGCGGGATTCCGGTCAATGAGCAGTTCTTC. It codes for CASSFSGIPVNEQFF.

V is TRBV19 and J is TRBJ2-1, with D perhaps matching TRBD1 (6 bases). The V gene lost 6 bases and the J gene lost 3 bases, with 18 bases spanning the gap. This CDR3 region has 16 residues. CDR1 and CDR2 from the germline V gene are LNHDA and SQIVND (reference sequence). The CDR3 here is CASRNLLEDSYNEQFF. The CDR3 nucleotides read TGTGCCAGTAGAAATCTGTTAGAGGACAGCTACAATGAGCAGTTCTTC.

The rearrangement links TRBV7-9 to TRBJ2-3; D remains ambiguous. CDR1 is SEHNR, CDR2 FQNEAQ, per germline (reference sequence). The CDR3 runs 11 residues. V lost 7 bases, J lost 5 bases, and 7 bases lay in between. The CDR3 sequence is CASIQIDTQYF. CDR3 bases: TGTGCCAGCATCCAGATAGATACGCAGTATTTT.

The V gene is TRBV19, the J gene TRBJ1-2; TRBD1 is a possible D gene (5 bases). V was cut by 6 bases and J by 7 bases, with 21 bases left in between. Germline V gene data show CDR1 as LNHDA and CDR2 as SQIVND (reference sequence). This CDR3 contains 15 residues. CDR3 DNA: TGTGCCAGTAGATTGGACTCCGGGGGGTTTGGTGGCTACACCTTC. It translates to CASRLDSGGFGGYTF.

V usage is TRBV2 and J usage is TRBJ1-1; 7 bases map to TRBD1. The junction had 2 bases not matched to a gene; V was cut back by 2 bases and J by 11 bases. CDR1 is SNHLY and CDR2 is FYNNEI in the germline V gene. This CDR3 is 11 amino acids long. The CDR3 sequence: CASSEQGEAFF. The CDR3 DNA reads as TGTGCCAGCAGTGAACAGGGGGAGGCTTTCTTT.

This rearrangement joins TRBV21-1 to TRBJ2-1; the DNA was not used to check the table's D call, TRBD2. TRBV21-1 is annotated as a pseudogene. CDR3 size: 16 residues. CDR3 region: CASIPGRDPTSGEQFF. CDR3 nucleotide sequence: TGTGCCAGCATCCCGGGGAGGGACCCAACTAGTGGGGAGCAGTTCTTC.

The V gene is TRBV6-1, the J gene TRBJ1-2, with 7 bases that match TRBD1. V dropped 2 bases and J dropped 0; count of bases not matched to a gene: 15. Germline V gene data show CDR1 as MNHNS and CDR2 as SASEGT. The CDR3 contains 19 residues. The CDR3 region has the DNA TGTGCCAGCAGTGAATCTCATTCCGGGACAGTTTACTCTAACTATGGCTACACCTTC. Its translation is CASSESHSGTVYSNYGYTF.

The chain has TRBV29-1 and TRBJ1-2, with D hard to call. CDR1 and CDR2 (germline): SQVTM, ANQGSEA. V was shortened by 2 bases and J by 3 bases, with 7 bases between the two germline ends. There are 12 residues in the CDR3. The CDR3: CSVEQQYYGYTF. In DNA, the CDR3 is TGCAGCGTTGAACAACAGTACTATGGCTACACCTTC.

The V call is TRBV7-6, the J call TRBJ2-1; a weak D match, TRBD1 (5 bases). This CDR3 has 15 residues. V lost 5 bases and J 9 bases, leaving 20 bases between the germline ends. Germline loops: CDR1 SGHVS, CDR2 FNYEAQ. CDR3 in DNA: TGTGCCAGCAGCCTCCTACATACAGGCAGGAGTGAGCAGTTCTTC. Translation gives CASSLLHTGRSEQFF.

This chain connects TRBV4-3 to TRBJ2-1; tentatively, D is TRBD2 (5 bases). The CDR3 spans 16 residues. Germline V lookup: CDR1 LGHNA, CDR2 YSLEER. The V end lost 0 bases, the J end lost 6 bases, and 15 bases lay between the germline ends. CDR3 sequence reads: CASSQEWTPSGNEQFF. The CDR3 DNA reads TGCGCCAGCAGCCAAGAATGGACTCCCTCCGGCAATGAGCAGTTCTTC.

The chain links TRBV10-3 to TRBJ2-5, with 7 bases aligning to TRBD1. The CDR3 spans 13 residues. V was pared by 5 bases and J by 5 bases, with 5 bases of the junction left unmatched. Germline V gene lookup returns CDR1 ENHRY and CDR2 SYGVKD. The CDR3 is CAISRQGEETQYF. CDR3 nucleotide sequence: TGTGCCATCAGTAGACAGGGAGAGGAGACCCAGTACTTC.

This rearrangement joins TRBV2 to TRBJ2-2; the match to TRBD1 covers 7 bases. CDR1 is SNHLY and CDR2 is FYNNEI in the germline V gene. This CDR3 spans 16 amino acids. V gave up 2 bases and J gave up 3 bases; unmatched junction bases: 6. The CDR3 DNA reads TGTGCCAGCAGTGAACTCGGACAGGCCTACACCGGGGAGCTGTTTTTT. It translates to CASSELGQAYTGELFF.

This clone was counted a single time. The chain's CDR3 is CASSLRGIEQFF. The CDR3, as DNA: TGTGCCAGCAGTTTAAGGGGGATTGAGCAGTTCTTC. The genes are TRBV12-3 or TRBV12-4 and TRBJ2-1; tentatively, D is TRBD1 (6 bases). V shed 2 bases and J shed 9 bases, with 8 bases lying between them. This CDR3 contains 12 residues.

The J gene is TRBJ1-2, the V gene TRBV5-6; tentatively, D is TRBD1 (5 bases). The CDR3 length is 16 residues. CDR1 SGHDT and CDR2 YYEEEE come from the germline V gene. V dropped 4 bases and J dropped 0 bases, with 16 bases sitting between them. CDR3 region: CASSRGLKLSNYGYTF. The CDR3 DNA sequence: TGTGCCAGCAGCAGGGGACTCAAGCTCTCTAACTATGGCTACACCTTC.

The genes are TRBV9 and TRBJ1-1; D is unclear. From germline, CDR1 is SGDLS and CDR2 YYNGEE. CDR3 length: 14 amino acids. The V and J ends lost 3 bases and 3 bases respectively, with 12 bases between them. The CDR3 spells CASSGRMGDTEAFF. The CDR3 DNA sequence: TGTGCCAGCAGCGGAAGGATGGGCGACACTGAAGCTTTCTTT.

The rearrangement uses TRBV30 and TRBJ2-3, with 13 bases fitting TRBD2. This CDR3 contains 17 residues. Germline V gene lookup returns CDR1 GTSNPN and CDR2 SVGIG (reference sequence). Losses at the gene ends were 1 base for V and 6 bases for J; bases not matched to a gene: 10. The CDR3 DNA reads as TGTGCCTGGAGTGCCCCGGGACTAGCGGGGCCAGGGGATACGCAGTATTTT. Its protein product is CAWSAPGLAGPGDTQYF.